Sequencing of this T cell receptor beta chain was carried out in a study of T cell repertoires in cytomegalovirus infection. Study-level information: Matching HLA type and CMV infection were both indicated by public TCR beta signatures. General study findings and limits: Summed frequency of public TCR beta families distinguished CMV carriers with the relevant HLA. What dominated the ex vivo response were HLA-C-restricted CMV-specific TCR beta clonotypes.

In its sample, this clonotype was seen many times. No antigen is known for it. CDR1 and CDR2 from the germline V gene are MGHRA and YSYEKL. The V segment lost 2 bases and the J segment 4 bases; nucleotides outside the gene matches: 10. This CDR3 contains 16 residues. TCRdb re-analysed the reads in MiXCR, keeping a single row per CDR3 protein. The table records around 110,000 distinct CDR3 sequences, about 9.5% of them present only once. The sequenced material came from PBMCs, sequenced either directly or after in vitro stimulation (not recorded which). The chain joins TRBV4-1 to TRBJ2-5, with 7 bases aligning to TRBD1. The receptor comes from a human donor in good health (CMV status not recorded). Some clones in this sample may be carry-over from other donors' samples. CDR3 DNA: TGCGCCAGCAGCCAACAACGACAGGGTGTTGGAGAGACCCAGTACTTC. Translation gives CASSQQRQGVGETQYF.